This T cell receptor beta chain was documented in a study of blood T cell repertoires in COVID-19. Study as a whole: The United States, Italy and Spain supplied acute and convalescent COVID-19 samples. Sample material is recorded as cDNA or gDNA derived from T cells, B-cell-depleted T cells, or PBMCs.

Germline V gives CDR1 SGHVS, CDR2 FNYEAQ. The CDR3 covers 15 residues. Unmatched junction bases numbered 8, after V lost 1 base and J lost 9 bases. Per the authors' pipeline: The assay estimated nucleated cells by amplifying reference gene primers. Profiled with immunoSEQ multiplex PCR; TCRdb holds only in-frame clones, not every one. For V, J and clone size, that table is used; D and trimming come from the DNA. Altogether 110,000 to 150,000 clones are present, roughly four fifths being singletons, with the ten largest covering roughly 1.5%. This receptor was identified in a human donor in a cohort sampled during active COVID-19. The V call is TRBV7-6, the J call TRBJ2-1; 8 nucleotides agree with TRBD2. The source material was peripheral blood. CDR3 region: CASSLGAGVGSEQFF. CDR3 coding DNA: TGTGCCAGCAGCTTAGGAGCGGGAGTGGGAAGTGAGCAGTTCTTC.